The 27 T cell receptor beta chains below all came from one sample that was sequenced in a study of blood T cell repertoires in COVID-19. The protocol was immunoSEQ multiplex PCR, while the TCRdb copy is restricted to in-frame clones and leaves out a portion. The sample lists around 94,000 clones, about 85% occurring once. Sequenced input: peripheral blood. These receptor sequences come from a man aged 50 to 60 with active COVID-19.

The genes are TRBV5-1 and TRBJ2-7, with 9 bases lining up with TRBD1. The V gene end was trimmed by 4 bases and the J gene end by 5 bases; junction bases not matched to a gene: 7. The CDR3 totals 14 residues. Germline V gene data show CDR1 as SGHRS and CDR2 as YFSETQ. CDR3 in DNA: TGCGCCAGCAGCCCCGGGACAGGGACGGACGAGCAGTACTTC. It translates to CASSPGTGTDEQYF.

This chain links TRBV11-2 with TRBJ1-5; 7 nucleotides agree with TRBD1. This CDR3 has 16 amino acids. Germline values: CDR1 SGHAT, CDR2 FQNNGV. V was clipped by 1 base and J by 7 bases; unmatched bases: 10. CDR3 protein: CASSLGGGGAGQPQHF. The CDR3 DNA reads TGTGCCAGCAGCTTAGGAGGAGGGGGCGCAGGGCAGCCCCAGCATTTT.

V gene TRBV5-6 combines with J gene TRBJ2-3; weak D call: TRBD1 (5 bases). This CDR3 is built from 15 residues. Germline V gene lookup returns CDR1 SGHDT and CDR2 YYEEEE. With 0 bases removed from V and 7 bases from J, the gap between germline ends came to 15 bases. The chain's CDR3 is CASSLGRGRTYTQYF. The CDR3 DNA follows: TGTGCCAGCAGCTTGGGAAGGGGTCGGACGTATACGCAGTATTTT.

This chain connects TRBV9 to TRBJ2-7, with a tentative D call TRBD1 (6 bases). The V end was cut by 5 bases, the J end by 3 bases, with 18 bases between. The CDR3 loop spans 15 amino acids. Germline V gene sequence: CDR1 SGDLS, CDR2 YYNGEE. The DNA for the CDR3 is TGTGCCAGCAGTCCCGGCCCCGGACAGCGCTACGAGCAGTACTTC. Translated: CASSPGPGQRYEQYF. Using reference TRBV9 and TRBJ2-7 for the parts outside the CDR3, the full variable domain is DSGVTQTPKHLITATGQRVTLRCSPRSGDLSVYWYQQSLDQGLQFLIQYYNGEERAKGNILERFSAQQFPDLHSELNLSSLELGDSALYFCASSPGPGQRYEQYFGPGTRLTVT.

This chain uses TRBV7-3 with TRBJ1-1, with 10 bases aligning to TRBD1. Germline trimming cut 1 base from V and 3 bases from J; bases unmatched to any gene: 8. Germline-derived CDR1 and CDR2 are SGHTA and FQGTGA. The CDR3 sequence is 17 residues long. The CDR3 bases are TGTGCCAGCAGCTTAAGGGCGGCCGGACAGGGGGACACTGAAGCTTTCTTT. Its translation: CASSLRAAGQGDTEAFF.

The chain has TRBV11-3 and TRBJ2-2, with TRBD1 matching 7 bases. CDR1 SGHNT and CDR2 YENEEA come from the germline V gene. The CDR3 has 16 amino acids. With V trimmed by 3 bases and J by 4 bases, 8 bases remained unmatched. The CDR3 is CASSLNDRVGTGELFF. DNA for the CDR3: TGTGCCAGCAGCTTGAACGACAGGGTTGGCACCGGGGAGCTGTTTTTT.

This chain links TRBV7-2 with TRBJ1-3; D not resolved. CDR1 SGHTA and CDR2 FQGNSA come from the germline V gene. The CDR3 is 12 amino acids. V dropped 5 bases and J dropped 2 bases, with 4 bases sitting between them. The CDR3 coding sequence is TGTGCCAGCAGCACAACTGGAAACACCATATATTTT. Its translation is CASSTTGNTIYF.

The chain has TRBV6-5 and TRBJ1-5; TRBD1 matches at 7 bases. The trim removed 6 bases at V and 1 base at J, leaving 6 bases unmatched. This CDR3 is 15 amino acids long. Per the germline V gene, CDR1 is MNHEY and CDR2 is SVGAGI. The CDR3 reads CASRLDRDSNQPQHF. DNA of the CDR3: TGTGCCAGCAGGTTAGACAGGGACAGCAATCAGCCCCAGCATTTT.

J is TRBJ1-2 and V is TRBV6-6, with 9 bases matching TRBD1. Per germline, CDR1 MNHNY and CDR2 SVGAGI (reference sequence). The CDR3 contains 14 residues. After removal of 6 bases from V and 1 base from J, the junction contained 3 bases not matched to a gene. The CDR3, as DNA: TGTGCCAGCAGCCCGGACAGGGGTAACTATGGCTACACCTTC. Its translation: CASSPDRGNYGYTF.

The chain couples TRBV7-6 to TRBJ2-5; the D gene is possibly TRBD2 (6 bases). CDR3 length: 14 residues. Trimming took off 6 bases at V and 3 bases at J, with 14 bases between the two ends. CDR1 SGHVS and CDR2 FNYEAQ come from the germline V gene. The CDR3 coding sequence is TGTGCCAGCAGAAACACTGGGGAGGAAGAGACCCAGTACTTC. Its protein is CASRNTGEEETQYF.

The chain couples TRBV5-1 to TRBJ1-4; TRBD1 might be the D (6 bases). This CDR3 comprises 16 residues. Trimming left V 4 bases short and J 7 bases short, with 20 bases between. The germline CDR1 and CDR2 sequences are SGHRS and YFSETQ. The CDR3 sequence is CASSHYHQGRAEKLFF. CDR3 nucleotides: TGCGCCAGCAGCCACTACCACCAGGGGAGGGCTGAAAAACTGTTTTTT.

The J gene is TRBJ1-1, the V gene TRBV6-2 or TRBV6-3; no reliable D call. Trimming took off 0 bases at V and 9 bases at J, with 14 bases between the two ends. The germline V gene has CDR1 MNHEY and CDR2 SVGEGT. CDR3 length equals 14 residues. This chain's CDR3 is CASSYSIEGGKAFF. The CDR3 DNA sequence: TGTGCCAGCAGTTACTCGATTGAAGGAGGGAAAGCTTTCTTT.

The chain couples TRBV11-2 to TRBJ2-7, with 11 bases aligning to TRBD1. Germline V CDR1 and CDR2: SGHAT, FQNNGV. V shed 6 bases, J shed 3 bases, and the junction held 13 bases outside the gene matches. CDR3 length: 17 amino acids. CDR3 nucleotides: TGTGCCAGCAGGACGGGACAGGGGGACGGGCCCCACTACGAGCAGTACTTC. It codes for CASRTGQGDGPHYEQYF.

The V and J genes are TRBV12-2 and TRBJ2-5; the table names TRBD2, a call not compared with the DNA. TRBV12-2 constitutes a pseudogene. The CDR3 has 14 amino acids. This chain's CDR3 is CASRTIAPQKTQYF. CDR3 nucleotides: TGTGCAAGTCGCACCATAGCGCCTCAGAAGACCCAGTACTTC.

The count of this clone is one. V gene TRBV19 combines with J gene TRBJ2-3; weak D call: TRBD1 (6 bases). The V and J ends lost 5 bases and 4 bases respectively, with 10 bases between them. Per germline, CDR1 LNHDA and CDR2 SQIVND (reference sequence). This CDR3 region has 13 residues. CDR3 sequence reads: CASSGQGPDTQYF. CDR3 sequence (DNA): TGTGCCAGTAGTGGTCAGGGGCCAGATACGCAGTATTTT.

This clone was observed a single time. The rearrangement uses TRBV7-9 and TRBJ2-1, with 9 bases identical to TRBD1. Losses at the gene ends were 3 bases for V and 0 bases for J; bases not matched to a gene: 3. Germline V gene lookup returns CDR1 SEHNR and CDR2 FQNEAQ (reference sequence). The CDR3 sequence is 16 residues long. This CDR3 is CASSLETGGSYNEQFF. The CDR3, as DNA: TGTGCCAGCAGCTTGGAGACAGGGGGCTCCTACAATGAGCAGTTCTTC.

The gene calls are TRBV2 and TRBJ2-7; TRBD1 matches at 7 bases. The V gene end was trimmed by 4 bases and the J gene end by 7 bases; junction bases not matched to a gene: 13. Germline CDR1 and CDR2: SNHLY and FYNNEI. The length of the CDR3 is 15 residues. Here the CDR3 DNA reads TGTGCCAGCAGTGGAATGGACAGGTCATGGGGGGAGCAGTACTTC. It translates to CASSGMDRSWGEQYF. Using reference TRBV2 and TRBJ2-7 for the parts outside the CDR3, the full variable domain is EPEVTQTPSHQVTQMGQEVILRCVPISNHLYFYWYRQILGQKVEFLVSFYNNEISEKSEIFDDQFSVERPDGSNFTLKIRSTKLEDSAMYFCASSGMDRSWGEQYFGPGTRLTVT.

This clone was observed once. The CDR3 region has the DNA TGTGCCAGCAGTGAAGACACTAGCGGGGGGCTCACCGGGGAGCTGTTTTTT. This encodes CASSEDTSGGLTGELFF. The chain is built from TRBV6-1 and TRBJ2-2; TRBD2 agrees at 12 bases. CDR1 and CDR2 from the germline V gene are MNHNS and SASEGT. The CDR3 has 17 amino acids. J lost 4 bases, V lost 1 base, and 4 bases had no gene match.

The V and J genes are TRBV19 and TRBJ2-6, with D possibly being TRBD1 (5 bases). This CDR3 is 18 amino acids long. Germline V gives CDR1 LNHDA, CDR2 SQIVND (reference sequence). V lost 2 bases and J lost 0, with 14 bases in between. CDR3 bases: TGTGCCAGTAGTATAACAGGCACAGGCCGCTCTGGGGCCAACGTCCTGACTTTC. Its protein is CASSITGTGRSGANVLTF.

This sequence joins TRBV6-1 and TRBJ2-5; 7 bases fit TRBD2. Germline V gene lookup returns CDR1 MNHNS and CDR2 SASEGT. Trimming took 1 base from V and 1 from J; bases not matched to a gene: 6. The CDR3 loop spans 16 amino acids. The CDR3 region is CASSEDKRGGQETQYF. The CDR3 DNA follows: TGTGCCAGCAGTGAAGACAAGCGGGGTGGCCAAGAGACCCAGTACTTC.

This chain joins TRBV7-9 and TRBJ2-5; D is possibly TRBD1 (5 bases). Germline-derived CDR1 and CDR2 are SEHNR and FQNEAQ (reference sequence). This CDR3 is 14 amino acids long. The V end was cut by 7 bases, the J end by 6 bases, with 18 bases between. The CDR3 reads CASTLVGAMKTQYF. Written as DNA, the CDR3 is TGTGCCAGCACGTTGGTAGGGGCTATGAAGACCCAGTACTTC. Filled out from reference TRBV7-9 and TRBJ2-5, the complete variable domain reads DTGVSQNPRHKITKRGQNVTFRCDPISEHNRLYWYRQTLGQGPEFLTYFQNEAQLEKSRLLSDRFSAERPKGSFSTLEIQRTEQGDSAMYLCASTLVGAMKTQYFGPGTRLLVL.

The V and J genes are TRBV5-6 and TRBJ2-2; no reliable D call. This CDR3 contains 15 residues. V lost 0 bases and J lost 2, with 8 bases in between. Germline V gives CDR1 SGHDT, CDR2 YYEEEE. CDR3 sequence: CASSLAPYNTGELFF. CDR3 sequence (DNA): TGTGCCAGCAGCTTGGCTCCCTATAACACCGGGGAGCTGTTTTTT.

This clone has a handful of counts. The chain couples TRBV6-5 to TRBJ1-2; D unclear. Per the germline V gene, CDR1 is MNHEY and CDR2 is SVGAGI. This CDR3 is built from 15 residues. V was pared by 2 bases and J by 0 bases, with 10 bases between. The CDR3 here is CASSYAGPANYGYTF. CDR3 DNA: TGTGCCAGCAGTTACGCAGGCCCTGCTAACTATGGCTACACCTTC.

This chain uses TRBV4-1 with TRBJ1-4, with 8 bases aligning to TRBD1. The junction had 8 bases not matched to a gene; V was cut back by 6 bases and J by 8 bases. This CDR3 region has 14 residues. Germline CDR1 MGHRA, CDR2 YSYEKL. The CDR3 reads CASSQQGVGEKLFF. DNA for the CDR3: TGCGCCAGCAGTCAACAGGGGGTCGGCGAAAAACTGTTTTTT.

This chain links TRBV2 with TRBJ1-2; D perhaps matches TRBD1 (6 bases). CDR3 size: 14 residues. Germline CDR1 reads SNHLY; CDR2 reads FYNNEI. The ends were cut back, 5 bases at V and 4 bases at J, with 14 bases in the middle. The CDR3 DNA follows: TGTGCCAGCAGTTTCACGAGGGGGGGCTATGGCTACACCTTC. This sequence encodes CASSFTRGGYGYTF. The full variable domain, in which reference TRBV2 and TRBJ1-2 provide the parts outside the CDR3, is EPEVTQTPSHQVTQMGQEVILRCVPISNHLYFYWYRQILGQKVEFLVSFYNNEISEKSEIFDDQFSVERPDGSNFTLKIRSTKLEDSAMYFCASSFTRGGYGYTFGSGTRLTVV.

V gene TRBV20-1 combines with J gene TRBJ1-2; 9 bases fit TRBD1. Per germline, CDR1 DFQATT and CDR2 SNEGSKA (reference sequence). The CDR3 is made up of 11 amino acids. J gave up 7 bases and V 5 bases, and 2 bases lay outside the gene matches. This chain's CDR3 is CSAEDRGGYTF. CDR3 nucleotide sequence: TGCAGTGCTGAGGACAGGGGTGGCTACACCTTC.

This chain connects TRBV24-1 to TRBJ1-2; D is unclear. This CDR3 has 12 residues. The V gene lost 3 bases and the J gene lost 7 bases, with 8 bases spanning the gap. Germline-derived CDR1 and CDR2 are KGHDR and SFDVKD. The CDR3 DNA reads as TGTGCCACCAGTGATACGGTTGGTGGCTACACCTTC. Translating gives CATSDTVGGYTF.